Listed below are T cell receptor beta chains from one sample, sequenced in a study of blood T cell repertoires in COVID-19. Produced via immunoSEQ multiplex PCR; TCRdb's table is partial and in-frame only. The table has under 65,000 clones, 80% to 90% seen once. The sample consisted of peripheral blood. These receptors originate from a human donor in a cohort sampled during active COVID-19. CDR3s include the opening cysteine and the closing phenylalanine or tryptophan. The D gene is left open where the match is weak.

>TRBV6-4|TRBJ2-1|TRBD2
CASTKVLASGRSVKEQFF
>TRBV7-2|TRBJ2-1|TRBD2
CASSLVVTSGRAYNEQFF
>TRBV5-1|TRBJ2-2|TRBD1
CASSPSLGQGSGELFF
>TRBV7-2|TRBJ2-1|TRBD1
CASSLALRLQGYNEQFF
>TRBV11-2|TRBJ2-7|TRBD1
CASSSGQAVGQYF
>TRBV19|TRBJ1-1|-
CASSWGQGITEAFF
>TRBV25-1|TRBJ2-1|-
CASSRESSYNEQFF
>TRBV7-2|TRBJ2-3|TRBD2
CASSLRLAGTDTQYF
>TRBV12-3/TRBV12-4|TRBJ1-4|-
CASSFVVEKLFF
>TRBV6-1|TRBJ2-2|-
CASSELGGRDTGELFF
>TRBV3-1/TRBV3-2|TRBJ1-5|TRBD1
CASSPGTGPYSNQPQHF
>TRBV5-1|TRBJ2-7|TRBD1
CASSLDRGENEQYF
>TRBV28|TRBJ2-7|TRBD1
CASTGQGHEQYF
>TRBV4-1|TRBJ2-7|-
CASSQETEGRNWGLSYEQYF
>TRBV5-1|TRBJ1-2|-
CASSLDRGGYGYTF
>TRBV7-8|TRBJ2-7|-
CASSPHTGSYEQYF
>TRBV9|TRBJ2-7|TRBD2
CASSVDLAGYYEQYF
>TRBV7-3|TRBJ1-1|TRBD1
CASSSNPTGLNTEAFF
>TRBV19|TRBJ2-2|-
CASSIGRFGVAGELFF
>TRBV28|TRBJ1-6|-
CASSSKGSSPLHF
>TRBV19|TRBJ1-1|-
CASSIPSDMNTEAFF
>TRBV5-5|TRBJ2-1|-
CASSLAGHRSYNEQFF
>TRBV9|TRBJ2-1|TRBD1
CASSVQGAGDNEQFF
>TRBV7-2|TRBJ2-1|-
CASSLHRRGTPKNEQFF
>TRBV4-2|TRBJ2-2|TRBD2
CASSPVLAGPTGELFF
>TRBV30|TRBJ2-7|-
CAWDSSYEQYF
>TRBV2|TRBJ1-4|TRBD1
CASRVDREKLFF
>TRBV28|TRBJ2-7|-
CASTGEVGYEQYF
>TRBV18|TRBJ1-2|-
CASSPDRSFYGYTF
>TRBV10-1|TRBJ1-3|-
CASSESTGGPGNTIYF
>TRBV28|TRBJ2-1|TRBD1
CASSTGQDYNEQFF
>TRBV18|TRBJ2-7|-
CASSPQGSEQYF
>TRBV5-6|TRBJ1-1|TRBD1
CASSLVAGGSEAFF
>TRBV15|TRBJ1-4|-
CATSREGANGKLFF
>TRBV25-1|TRBJ1-2|-
CASSPPLGLGYTF
>TRBV10-1|TRBJ2-7|TRBD2
CASSTSGVYEQYF
>TRBV3-1/TRBV3-2|TRBJ1-1|-
CASSHSGLRTEAFF
>TRBV7-8|TRBJ1-5|TRBD1
CASSLTGQGLNQPQHF
>TRBV19|TRBJ2-5|-
CASSIGTGFSETQYF
>TRBV15|TRBJ2-1|TRBD2
CATSRTGTSGRWQFF
>TRBV6-1|TRBJ1-3|-
CASSDESLGRVGNTIYF
>TRBV28|TRBJ2-5|TRBD2
CASSQTSGRAVETQYF
>TRBV3-1/TRBV3-2|TRBJ1-1|-
CASSQHRQNTEAFF
>TRBV7-8|TRBJ2-3|TRBD1
CASNLNGQADTQYF
>TRBV7-2|TRBJ1-2|-
CASSLDRIEGYTF
>TRBV6-5|TRBJ2-2|TRBD2
CASSYIRGGHGELFF
>TRBV6-5|TRBJ2-2|-
CASSPGYTGELFF
>TRBV6-2/TRBV6-3|TRBJ2-7|TRBD1
CASSYSRRGQFSYEQYF
>TRBV6-6|TRBJ2-5|-
CASRQHRVEVETQYF
>TRBV11-3|TRBJ1-3|TRBD1
CASMHIDRAFSGNTIYF
>TRBV27|TRBJ2-5|-
CASSLRTFDQGGSNKFPQYF
>TRBV28|TRBJ2-2|-
CASSLRDGELFF
>TRBV28|TRBJ1-2|-
CASSLVEVYGYTF
>TRBV3-1/TRBV3-2|TRBJ1-6|-
CASSQLGEGRMLLHF
>TRBV2|TRBJ2-2|TRBD2
CASGSGGAWTGELFF
>TRBV4-2|TRBJ2-1|TRBD2
CASSQEVGLAGFSSYNEQFF